This T cell receptor (beta chain) was obtained from a study of PD-1 blockade in classical Hodgkin lymphoma. About the study: Nivolumab 3 mg/kg was given intravenously every 2 weeks. Regarding the study as a whole: Newly diagnosed patients had baseline TCR diversity that was reportedly lower than that of healthy donors.

Details on this clone: Its antigen is currently unknown.

Assay used: immunoSEQ multiplex PCR; TCRdb lists only in-frame clones, some missing. The sample consists of around 10,000 clones, 80% of them appearing once. The germline gives CDR1 MRHNA, CDR2 SNTAGT. The CDR3 runs to 15 residues. Germline trimming cut 2 bases from V and 6 bases from J; bases unmatched to any gene: 8. All patients relapsed after autologous stem cell transplantation, and brentuximab vedotin exposure varied. Patients showed best responses of complete response, partial response or progressive disease. The receptor was derived from a human donor with classical Hodgkin lymphoma. The source material was peripheral blood mononuclear cells (PBMCs), sampled before the second cycle of nivolumab. The J gene is TRBJ2-3, the V gene TRBV6-4; TRBD1 matches 7 bases. This CDR3 reads CASSDHPQGSDTQYF. CDR3 DNA sequence: TGTGCCAGCAGTGACCATCCACAGGGGTCGGATACGCAGTATTTT.